This T cell receptor (beta chain) is from a study of blood T cell repertoires in COVID-19. Overall study context: Sites in the United States, Italy and Spain provided acute and convalescent COVID-19 samples. The cDNA or gDNA used as material had been derived from T cells, B-cell-depleted T cells, or PBMCs.

The V gene lost 3 bases and the J gene lost 3 bases, with 11 bases spanning the gap. The germline V gene encodes CDR1 DFQATT and CDR2 SNEGSKA (reference sequence). The CDR3 runs to 13 residues. In the original processing: By means of reference gene primer amplification, nucleated cell counts were estimated. Only in-frame clones appear in the TCRdb table, and some are missing; sequencing was by immunoSEQ multiplex PCR. That table supplies the V and J calls and clone size; D and trimming were determined from the DNA. The sample yields approximately 150,000 clones, approximately 86% seen once. The sequence was collected from a man aged 70-80 years with acute or convalescent COVID-19. The chain couples TRBV20-1 to TRBJ1-2, with D tentatively TRBD1 (5 bases). Specimen: peripheral blood. As DNA, the CDR3 is TGCAGTGCTAGTTCGCGGGGGGACTATGGCTACACCTTC. It is translated as CSASSRGDYGYTF.